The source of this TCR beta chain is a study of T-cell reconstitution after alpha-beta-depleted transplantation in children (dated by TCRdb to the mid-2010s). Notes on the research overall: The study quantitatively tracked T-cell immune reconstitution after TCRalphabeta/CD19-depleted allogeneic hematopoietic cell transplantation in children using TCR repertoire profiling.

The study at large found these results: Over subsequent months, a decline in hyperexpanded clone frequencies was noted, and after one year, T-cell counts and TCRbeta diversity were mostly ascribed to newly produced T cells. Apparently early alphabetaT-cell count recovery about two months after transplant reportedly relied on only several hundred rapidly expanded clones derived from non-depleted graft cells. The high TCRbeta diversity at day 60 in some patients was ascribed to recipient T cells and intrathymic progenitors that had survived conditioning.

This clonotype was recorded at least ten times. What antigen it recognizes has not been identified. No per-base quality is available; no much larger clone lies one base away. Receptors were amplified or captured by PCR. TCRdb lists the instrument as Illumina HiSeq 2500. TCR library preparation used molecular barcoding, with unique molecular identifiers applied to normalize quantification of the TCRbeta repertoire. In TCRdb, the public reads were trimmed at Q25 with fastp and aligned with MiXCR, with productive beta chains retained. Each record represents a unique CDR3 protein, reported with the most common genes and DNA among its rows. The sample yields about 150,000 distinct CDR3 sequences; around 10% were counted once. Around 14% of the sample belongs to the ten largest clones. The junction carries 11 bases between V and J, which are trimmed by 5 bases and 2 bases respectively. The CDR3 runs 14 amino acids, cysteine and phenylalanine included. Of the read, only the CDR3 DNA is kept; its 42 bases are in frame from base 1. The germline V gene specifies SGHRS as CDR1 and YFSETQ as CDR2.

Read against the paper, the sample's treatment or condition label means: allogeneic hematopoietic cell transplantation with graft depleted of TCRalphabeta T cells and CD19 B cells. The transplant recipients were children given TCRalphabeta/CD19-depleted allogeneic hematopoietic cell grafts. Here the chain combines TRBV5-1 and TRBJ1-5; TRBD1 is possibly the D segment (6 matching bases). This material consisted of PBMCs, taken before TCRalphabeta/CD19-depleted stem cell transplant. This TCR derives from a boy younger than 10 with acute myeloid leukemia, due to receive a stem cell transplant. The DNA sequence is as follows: TGCGCCAGCAGTAGGGGGGACGGCAATCAGCCCCAGCATTTT. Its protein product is CASSRGDGNQPQHF.